The next 8 T cell receptor beta chains were all read from a single sample in a study of OX40 agonist ivuxolimab in advanced cancers. The data were produced by immunoSEQ multiplex PCR, yet TCRdb's version contains in-frame clones alone and is incomplete. The sample comprises around 30,000 clones, roughly 68% of which are singletons, and under 15% rests with the top ten. Sequencing used CD4+ or CD8+ T cells sorted from blood, obtained in a trial of the OX40 agonist ivuxolimab. These receptor sequences come from an adult with an advanced solid tumor such as melanoma, head and neck, liver or kidney cancer.

J is TRBJ1-3 and V is TRBV10-3; no firm D call. Germline assignment: CDR1 ENHRY and CDR2 SYGVKD. This CDR3 spans 16 amino acids. V was pared by 4 bases and J by 0 bases, with 13 bases between. CDR3 residues: CAISAMGKDSGNTIYF. The DNA for the CDR3 is TGTGCCATCAGTGCGATGGGAAAGGACTCTGGAAACACCATATATTTT.

V and J are TRBV7-9 and TRBJ2-4; no clear D. V was cut by 5 bases and J by 8 bases, with 7 bases left in between. CDR1 and CDR2 (germline): SEHNR, FQNEAQ (reference sequence). The CDR3 runs 11 residues. DNA of the CDR3: TGTGCCAGCAGCGTTACGGACATTCAGTACTTC. Its protein product is CASSVTDIQYF.

The chain combines TRBV19 with TRBJ1-4; a possible D gene is TRBD1 (5 bases). Germline V CDR1 and CDR2: LNHDA, SQIVND (reference sequence). V lost 6 bases, J lost 8 bases, and 16 bases lay in between. The CDR3 totals 14 residues. The CDR3 DNA reads TGTGCCAGTAGCCCCGGGGCTGGGCGGGAAAAACTGTTTTTT. Protein sequence: CASSPGAGREKLFF.

The chain combines TRBV7-3 with TRBJ2-1; 9 nucleotides agree with TRBD1. The CDR3 covers 14 residues. Germline-derived CDR1 and CDR2 are SGHTA and FQGTGA. With V trimmed by 7 bases and J by 6 bases, 7 bases remained unmatched. CDR3 loop: CASKLDRGVNEQFF. In DNA form, the CDR3 reads TGTGCCAGCAAACTGGACAGGGGTGTCAATGAGCAGTTCTTC.

A few counts support this clone. The rearrangement links TRBV5-1 to TRBJ1-5; TRBD1 aligns across 7 bases. The CDR3 spans 15 residues. Germline V gene data show CDR1 as SGHRS and CDR2 as YFSETQ. V shed 3 bases, J shed 0 bases, and the junction held 3 bases outside the gene matches. Written as DNA, the CDR3 is TGCGCCAGCAGCTCCGGGACAGATAGCAATCAGCCCCAGCATTTT. Translated: CASSSGTDSNQPQHF.

The rearrangement joins TRBV6-6 to TRBJ2-7; TRBD2 matches at 7 bases. V dropped 8 bases and J dropped 3; count of bases not matched to a gene: 13. The CDR3 length is 15 residues. Per germline, CDR1 MNHNY and CDR2 SVGAGI (reference sequence). CDR3 protein: CASRTTGTTVYEQYV. CDR3 nucleotide sequence: TGTGCCAGCCGGACAACCGGGACTACCGTCTACGAGCAGTACGTC.

The V and J genes are TRBV6-6 and TRBJ2-3; D remains unclear. V gave up 6 bases and J gave up 7 bases, with 8 bases separating them. CDR1 and CDR2 from the germline V gene are MNHNY and SVGAGI (reference sequence). The CDR3 contains 11 residues. The CDR3 sequence: CASSLAYTQYF. In DNA, the CDR3 is TGTGCCAGCAGCCTCGCGTATACGCAGTATTTT.

The rearrangement uses TRBV7-9 and TRBJ1-2, with D possibly being TRBD1 (6 bases). CDR3 size: 14 residues. V lost 7 bases and J 5 bases, leaving 17 bases between the germline ends. Germline V CDR1 and CDR2: SEHNR, FQNEAQ (reference sequence). CDR3 in amino acids: CASTGTRGIYGYTF. CDR3 in DNA: TGTGCCAGCACCGGGACAAGGGGCATTTATGGCTACACCTTC. Full variable domain (missing parts from reference TRBV7-9 and TRBJ1-2): DTGVSQNPRHKITKRGQNVTFRCDPISEHNRLYWYRQTLGQGPEFLTYFQNEAQLEKSRLLSDRFSAERPKGSFSTLEIQRTEQGDSAMYLCASTGTRGIYGYTFGSGTRLTVV.